This T cell receptor (beta chain) originates from a study of technical replicates of blood from several donors. Sequenced by immunoSEQ multiplex PCR; TCRdb stores in-frame clones only, minus some. Among about 97,000 clones listed, approximately 96% were seen once. Germline assignment: CDR1 KGHSH and CDR2 LQKENI. The V end lost 4 bases, the J end lost 0 bases, and 15 bases lay between the germline ends. This CDR3 is 16 amino acids long. The chain carries TRBV18 and TRBJ1-1; no firm D call. The sample consisted of T cells isolated from PBMCs. The origin of this receptor is a human donor in good health. Here the CDR3 reads CASSRSGRIMNTEAFF. The CDR3 coding sequence is TGTGCCAGCTCACGGAGCGGCCGAATCATGAACACTGAAGCTTTCTTT.